This passage covers 13 T cell receptor beta chains from one sample sequenced in a study of T cells in Graves' hyperthyroidism and ophthalmopathy. Researchers took RNA transcripts and amplified the TCR beta CDR3 regions from them. HTBI primers were used for first-round RT-PCR of the TCR CDR3. From the multiplex PCR reads, TCRdb called clonotypes with MiXCR, one entry per CDR3 protein. The repertoire has 600,000 to 650,000 distinct CDR3 sequences, less than 25% of them found once; the top ten carry 30% to 40%. Sequencing was carried out using blood. The receptor source for this set is a young man with Graves' ophthalmopathy.

The chain links TRBV2 to TRBJ1-5; TRBD1 matches 7 bases. Germline loops: CDR1 SNHLY, CDR2 FYNNEI. V dropped 3 bases and J dropped 2; count of bases not matched to a gene: 7. The CDR3 sequence is 16 residues long. The CDR3 loop reads CASSDKGGGGNQPQHF. The DNA for the CDR3 is TGTGCCAGCAGTGACAAAGGGGGCGGTGGCAATCAGCCCCAGCATTTT.

This clonotype was seen at least ten times. The rearrangement uses TRBV7-8 and TRBJ2-5; the D gene is possibly TRBD1 (6 bases). V was shortened by 4 bases and J by 4 bases, with 13 bases between the two germline ends. CDR3 size: 14 residues. Germline values: CDR1 SGHVS, CDR2 FQNEAQ. As DNA, the CDR3 is TGTGCCAGCAGCTCCAGGGGAAACCCAGAGACCCAGTACTTC. Amino acids: CASSSRGNPETQYF.

This clonotype was recorded many times. Written as DNA, the CDR3 is TGCGCCAGCAGCGGACAGGGGGGTACAGATACGCAGTATTTT. This sequence encodes CASSGQGGTDTQYF. The V call is TRBV5-1, the J call TRBJ2-3, with 10 bases identical to TRBD1. Trimming removed 4 bases from V and 3 bases from J; junction bases left unmatched: 2. The CDR3 is made up of 14 amino acids. Germline CDR1 SGHRS, CDR2 YFSETQ.

In this sample, this clonotype turned up many times. V usage is TRBV7-3 and J usage is TRBJ2-1; 10 bases map to TRBD2. J was trimmed by 5 bases and V by 2 bases; bases with no gene match: 3. Looked up from germline, CDR1 is SGHTA and CDR2 is FQGTGA. This CDR3 has 15 amino acids. The CDR3 region has the DNA TGTGCCAGCAGCTTAGGACTAGCGGTTAACAATGAGCAGTTCTTC. Its translation: CASSLGLAVNNEQFF. Complete variable domain (other parts from reference TRBV7-3 and TRBJ2-1): GAGVSQTPSNKVTEKGKYVELRCDPISGHTALYWYRQSLGQGPEFLIYFQGTGAADDSGLPNDRFFAVRPEGSVSTLKIQRTERGDSAVYLCASSLGLAVNNEQFFGPGTRLTVL.

This chain joins TRBV4-3 and TRBJ1-2; D perhaps matches TRBD1 (5 bases). CDR1 is LGHNA, CDR2 YSLEER, per germline. The CDR3 is 15 amino acids. V was clipped by 1 base and J by 7 bases, with 16 bases between them. The CDR3, as DNA: TGCGCCAGCAGCCAAGGGTGGTCAGGGATGGGTGGCTACACCTTC. Its protein is CASSQGWSGMGGYTF.

The CDR3 is CASSVGLAGGGPSTDTQYF. CDR3 in DNA: TGTGCCAGCAGCGTAGGGCTAGCGGGAGGCGGTCCCAGCACAGATACGCAGTATTTT. This chain links TRBV9 with TRBJ2-3; 11 bases are a match to TRBD2. The CDR3 is made up of 19 amino acids. CDR1 and CDR2 from the germline V gene are SGDLS and YYNGEE. V shed 0 bases, J shed 0 bases, and the junction held 9 bases outside the gene matches.

Points on this clonotype: A read error may account for a junction end that differs from germline. The chain combines TRBV5-1 with TRBJ1-1; 10 bases agree with TRBD1. Germline CDR1 reads SGHRS; CDR2 reads YFSETQ. This CDR3 spans 14 amino acids. CDR3: CASSTGTGASESFF. The CDR3 nucleotides are TGCGCCAGCAGCACAGGGACAGGGGCTAGTGAATCTTTCTTT.

The table lists this clonotype with many counts. V and J are TRBV12-3 or TRBV12-4 and TRBJ2-2; D gene unclear. V dropped 6 bases and J dropped 7 bases, with 6 bases sitting between them. The CDR3 totals 11 residues. CDR3 in DNA: TGTGCCAGCAGCACGAGCGGGGAGCTGTTTTTT. Its translation is CASSTSGELFF.

The chain is built from TRBV19 and TRBJ1-1; D is uncertain. The V gene lost 7 bases and the J gene lost 0 bases, with 6 bases spanning the gap. The CDR3 totals 12 residues. Germline assignment: CDR1 LNHDA and CDR2 SQIVND (reference sequence). DNA of the CDR3: TGTGCCAGTAAAGAGATGAACACTGAAGCTTTCTTT. Its translation is CASKEMNTEAFF.

This chain connects TRBV3-1 to TRBJ2-1; 13 positions match TRBD2. The length of the CDR3 is 13 residues. Losses at the gene ends were 6 bases for V and 13 bases for J; bases not matched to a gene: 6. CDR1 and CDR2 from the germline V gene are LGHDT and YNNKEL (reference sequence). The CDR3 nucleotides are TGTGCCAGCAGTCCTCTGGGACTAGCGGGACAGTTCTTC. Protein: CASSPLGLAGQFF.

This clonotype has a count of ten or more. V is TRBV30 and J is TRBJ2-7; 11 bases are a match to TRBD2. The V segment lost 1 base and the J segment 3 bases; nucleotides outside the gene matches: 11. This CDR3 is built from 17 residues. Germline values: CDR1 GTSNPN, CDR2 SVGIG (reference sequence). In DNA form, the CDR3 reads TGTGCCTGGAGTGCTGGGTACACTAGCGGGAGTCTCTACGAGCAGTACTTC. Protein: CAWSAGYTSGSLYEQYF. Filled out from reference TRBV30 and TRBJ2-7, the complete variable domain reads SQTIHQWPATLVQPVGSPLSLECTVEGTSNPNLYWYRQAAGRGLQLLFYSVGIGQISSEVPQNLSASRPQDRQFILSSKKLLLSDSGFYLCAWSAGYTSGSLYEQYFGPGTRLTVT.

The CDR3 DNA reads TGTGCCAGGACTCACCCCGGGACTAGCGGCTACAATGAGCAGTTCTTC. Its protein is CARTHPGTSGYNEQFF. This sequence joins TRBV2 and TRBJ2-1; the match to TRBD2 covers 11 bases. The CDR3 runs to 16 residues. CDR1 is SNHLY and CDR2 is FYNNEI in the germline V gene. The V gene end was trimmed by 9 bases and the J gene end by 3 bases; junction bases not matched to a gene: 10. Looking up the rest from reference TRBV2 and TRBJ2-1 gives the full variable domain: EPEVTQTPSHQVTQMGQEVILRCVPISNHLYFYWYRQILGQKVEFLVSFYNNEISEKSEIFDDQFSVERPDGSNFTLKIRSTKLEDSAMYFCARTHPGTSGYNEQFFGPGTRLTVL.

Ten or more counts support this clonotype. The V and J genes are TRBV5-1 and TRBJ2-5, with a possible D match to TRBD2 (6 bases). The length of the CDR3 is 13 residues. Trimming pared 5 bases from V and 2 bases from J, leaving 10 bases between. The germline V gene has CDR1 SGHRS and CDR2 YFSETQ. CDR3 sequence: CASSLAPQETQYF. Here the CDR3 DNA reads TGCGCCAGCAGTCTAGCGCCTCAAGAGACCCAGTACTTC.